A single TCR beta chain is shown here with its context. Its antigen is not identified. The treatment is: roughly 18 received Ad26.COV2.S at low or high dose, single or two shots; five or six received placebo; per-sample allocation not given. All samples were drawn on day 63, counting from the first vaccine or placebo injection. Cohort 1b enrolled adults aged 18-55 years in Boston. Ad26.COV2.S expressed prefusion-stabilized spike from the original Wuhan strain. J was trimmed by 5 bases and V by 3 bases; bases with no gene match: 8. CDR1 and CDR2 from the germline V gene are SGHTA and FQGNSA. The CDR3 is made up of 15 amino acids. The entry originates in a study of Ad26.COV2.S vaccination and SARS-CoV-2 variants. Turning to the study itself: Ad26.COV2.S given intramuscularly, once or twice 56 days apart.

Study-wide points: There was reportedly substantial breadth in spike-specific CD8+ and CD4+ T cell responses after vaccination.

The data were produced by immunoSEQ multiplex PCR, yet TCRdb's version contains in-frame clones alone and is incomplete. The table includes about 480,000 clones, around 88% detected once. The sample in question was peripheral blood, obtained in a trial of Ad26.COV2.S vaccine versus placebo. The clonotype comes from a person aged 18-60 years who received the Ad26.COV2.S COVID-19 vaccine or a placebo. The V and J genes are TRBV7-2 and TRBJ2-5; 8 bases line up with TRBD1. The CDR3 protein is CASSLGDRSGETQYF. CDR3 DNA sequence: TGTGCCAGCAGCTTGGGGGACAGGTCTGGGGAGACCCAGTACTTC.